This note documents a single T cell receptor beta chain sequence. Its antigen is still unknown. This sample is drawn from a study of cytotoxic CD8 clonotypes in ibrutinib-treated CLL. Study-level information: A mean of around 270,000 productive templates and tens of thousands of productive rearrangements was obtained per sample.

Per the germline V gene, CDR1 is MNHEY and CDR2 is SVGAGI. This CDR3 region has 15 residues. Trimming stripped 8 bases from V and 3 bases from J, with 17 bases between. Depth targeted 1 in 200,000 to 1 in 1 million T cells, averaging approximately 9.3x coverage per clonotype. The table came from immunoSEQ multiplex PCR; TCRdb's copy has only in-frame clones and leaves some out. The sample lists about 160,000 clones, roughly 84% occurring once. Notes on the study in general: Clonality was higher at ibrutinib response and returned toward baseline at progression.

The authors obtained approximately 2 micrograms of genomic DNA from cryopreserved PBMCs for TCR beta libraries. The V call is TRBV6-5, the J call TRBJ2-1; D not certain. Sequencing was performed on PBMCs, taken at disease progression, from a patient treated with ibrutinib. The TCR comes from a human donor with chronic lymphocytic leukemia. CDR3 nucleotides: TGTGCCAGCGGAGCCGGCATGTCCCTCTACAATGAGCAGTTCTTC. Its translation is CASGAGMSLYNEQFF.